This passage covers 14 T cell receptor beta chains from one sample sequenced in a study of shared T cell receptors in the human thymus. The method was immunoSEQ multiplex PCR; TCRdb's version includes in-frame clones alone and lacks a portion of them. The table has hundreds of thousands of clones, roughly 90% seen once; the top ten hold around 0.0099%. This sample was also put to use in a study of human thymus T cells.

Sample: thymocytes. Receptors originate from a boy under two years old with a congenital heart defect.

This clone was seen a handful of times. The gene calls are TRBV10-2 and TRBJ2-7; weak D call: TRBD2 (6 bases). This CDR3 is 15 amino acids long. Germline loops: CDR1 WSHSY, CDR2 SAAADI. Trimming stripped 2 bases from V and 5 bases from J, with 16 bases between. CDR3 sequence reads: CASSEPRTKNHEQYF. The CDR3 nucleotides are TGCGCCAGCAGTGAGCCCCGGACTAAGAACCACGAGCAGTACTTC.

V is TRBV6-1 and J is TRBJ2-1; TRBD2 aligns across 8 bases. The CDR3 runs to 14 residues. With V trimmed by 8 bases and J by 9 bases, 12 bases remained unmatched. CDR1 MNHNS and CDR2 SASEGT come from the germline V gene. The CDR3 DNA reads TGTGCCAGCGAACAGGGACTAGGCGCCGGTGAGCAGTTCTTC. This codes for CASEQGLGAGEQFF.

This clone was observed a few times. CDR3 sequence (DNA): TGTGCCAGCAGCTGGCGGGCCTTCACAGATACGCAGTATTTT. It translates to CASSWRAFTDTQYF. The rearrangement uses TRBV6-4 and TRBJ2-3; D is perhaps TRBD2 (5 bases). CDR1 is MRHNA and CDR2 is SNTAGT in the germline V gene. Between the trimmed V and J ends, which lost 6 bases and 2 bases, there was a span of 12 bases. This CDR3 comprises 14 residues.

This chain joins TRBV11-3 and TRBJ2-1; unclear D gene. The CDR3 loop spans 17 amino acids. From germline, CDR1 is SGHNT and CDR2 YENEEA. V dropped 2 bases and J dropped 6 bases, with 20 bases sitting between them. CDR3 bases: TGTGCCAGCAGCTTATCCGTCGGTAGTCCCTCCCCCAATGAGCAGTTCTTC. It encodes CASSLSVGSPSPNEQFF.

V is TRBV4-1 and J is TRBJ2-5; TRBD2 aligns across 7 bases. This CDR3 contains 15 residues. Trimming at V came to 5 bases and at J to 5 bases, leaving 11 bases not matched to a gene. Germline assignment: CDR1 MGHRA and CDR2 YSYEKL. The CDR3 sequence is CASSSPRISGETQYF. The CDR3, as DNA: TGCGCCAGCAGCTCCCCGAGGATTAGCGGGGAGACCCAGTACTTC.

This chain uses TRBV7-9 with TRBJ2-3; 7 nucleotides line up with TRBD2. CDR3 size: 15 residues. Germline V CDR1 and CDR2: SEHNR, FQNEAQ (reference sequence). Trimming at V came to 5 bases and at J to 0 bases, leaving 5 bases not matched to a gene. The CDR3 loop is CASSPGGSSTDTQYF. CDR3 DNA sequence: TGTGCCAGCAGCCCCGGGGGGTCTAGCACAGATACGCAGTATTTT.

This chain uses TRBV6-1 with TRBJ2-1, with TRBD2 matching over 7 bases. The V and J ends lost 9 bases and 6 bases, in that order; junction bases with no gene match: 5. The CDR3 consists of 12 residues. CDR1 MNHNS and CDR2 SASEGT come from the germline V gene. As DNA, the CDR3 is TGTGCCAGTCAGACTAGCCGCAATGAGCAGTTCTTC. Its protein product is CASQTSRNEQFF.

The gene calls are TRBV5-1 and TRBJ2-7; possible D gene TRBD1, 6 bases. Trimming pared 3 bases from V and 1 base from J, leaving 17 bases between. This CDR3 spans 16 amino acids. From germline, CDR1 is SGHRS and CDR2 YFSETQ. In DNA, the CDR3 is TGCGCCAGCAGCTCAGGGGACGTCGCCTATTCCTACGAGCAGTACTTC. Translation gives CASSSGDVAYSYEQYF.

The chain links TRBV4-1 to TRBJ2-1; 8 bases are shared with TRBD2. Germline V gives CDR1 MGHRA, CDR2 YSYEKL. Losses at the gene ends were 1 base for V and 7 bases for J; bases not matched to a gene: 9. This CDR3 comprises 16 residues. CDR3 sequence reads: CASSQGDGRAVNEQFF. The CDR3 DNA reads TGCGCCAGCAGCCAAGGTGACGGGAGGGCCGTTAATGAGCAGTTCTTC.

This clone has a single count. The chain is built from TRBV9 and TRBJ2-1, with D unclear. The ends were cut back, 3 bases at V and 5 bases at J, with 6 bases in the middle. The germline CDR1 and CDR2 sequences are SGDLS and YYNGEE. The CDR3 sequence is 12 residues long. The CDR3 sequence: CASSGPNNEQFF. For the CDR3, the DNA is TGTGCCAGCAGCGGGCCAAACAATGAGCAGTTCTTC.

This rearrangement joins TRBV29-1 to TRBJ2-1; 11 nucleotides agree with TRBD2. Germline V CDR1 and CDR2: SQVTM, ANQGSEA. The CDR3 totals 20 residues. J lost 0 bases, V lost 5 bases, and 18 bases had no gene match. The CDR3 nucleotides are TGCAGCGTTAATATTGGAACCGGGACTAGCGGTTGCCTCTCCTACAATGAGCAGTTCTTC. Protein sequence: CSVNIGTGTSGCLSYNEQFF.

V gene TRBV29-1 combines with J gene TRBJ2-1, with 9 bases lining up with TRBD2. The CDR3 has 14 amino acids. Germline assignment: CDR1 SQVTM and CDR2 ANQGSEA. The ends lost 3 bases at V and 6 bases at J; junction bases unmatched: 6. The CDR3 spells CSVEGLAGPNEQFF. DNA of the CDR3: TGCAGCGTTGAGGGGCTAGCGGGGCCCAATGAGCAGTTCTTC.

V and J are TRBV27 and TRBJ1-2; a weak D match, TRBD1 (6 bases). Deletions cut 4 bases from V and 1 base from J, with 7 bases between. CDR3 size: 13 residues. The germline gives CDR1 MNHEY, CDR2 SMNVEV (reference sequence). The CDR3 is CASSSQGNYGYTF. As DNA, the CDR3 is TGTGCCAGCAGTTCACAGGGTAACTATGGCTACACCTTC.

The rearrangement links TRBV11-2 to TRBJ2-6; 14 nucleotides match TRBD2. Germline V CDR1 and CDR2: SGHAT, FQNNGV. The CDR3 length is 17 residues. Losses at the gene ends were 5 bases for V and 3 bases for J; bases not matched to a gene: 3. The CDR3 bases are TGTGCCAGCAGCCCGGGACTAGCGGGAGTTGGGGCCAACGTCCTGACTTTC. Translated: CASSPGLAGVGANVLTF.